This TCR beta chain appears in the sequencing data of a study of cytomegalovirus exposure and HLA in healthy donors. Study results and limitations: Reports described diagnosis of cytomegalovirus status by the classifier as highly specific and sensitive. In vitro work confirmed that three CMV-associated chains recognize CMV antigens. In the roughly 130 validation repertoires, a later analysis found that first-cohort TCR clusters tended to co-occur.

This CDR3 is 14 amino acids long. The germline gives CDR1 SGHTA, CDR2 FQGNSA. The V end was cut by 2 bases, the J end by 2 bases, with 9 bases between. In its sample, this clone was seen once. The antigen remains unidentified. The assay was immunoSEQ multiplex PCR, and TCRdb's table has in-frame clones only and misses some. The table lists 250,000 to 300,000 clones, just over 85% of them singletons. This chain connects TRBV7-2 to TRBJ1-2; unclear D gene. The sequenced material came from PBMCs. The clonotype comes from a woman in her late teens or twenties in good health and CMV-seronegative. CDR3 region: CASSLLPGNYGYTF. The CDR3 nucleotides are TGTGCCAGCAGCTTACTGCCCGGGAACTATGGCTACACCTTC.